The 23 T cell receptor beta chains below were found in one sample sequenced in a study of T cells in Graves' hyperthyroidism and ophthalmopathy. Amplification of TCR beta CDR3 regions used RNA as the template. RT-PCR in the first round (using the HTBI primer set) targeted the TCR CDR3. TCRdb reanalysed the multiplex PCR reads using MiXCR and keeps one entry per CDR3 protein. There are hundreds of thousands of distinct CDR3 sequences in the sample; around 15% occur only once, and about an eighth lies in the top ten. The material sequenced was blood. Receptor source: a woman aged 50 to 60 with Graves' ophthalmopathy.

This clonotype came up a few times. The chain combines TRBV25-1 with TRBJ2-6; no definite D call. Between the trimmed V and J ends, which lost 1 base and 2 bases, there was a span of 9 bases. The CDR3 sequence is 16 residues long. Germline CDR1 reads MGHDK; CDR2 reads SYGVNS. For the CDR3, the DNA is TGTGCCAGCAGTGAATGGATAAGGACTGGGGCCAACGTCCTGACTTTC. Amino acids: CASSEWIRTGANVLTF.

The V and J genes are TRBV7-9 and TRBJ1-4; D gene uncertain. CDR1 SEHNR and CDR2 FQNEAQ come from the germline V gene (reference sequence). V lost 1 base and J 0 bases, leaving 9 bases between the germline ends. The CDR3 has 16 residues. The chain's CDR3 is CASSLEFGTTNEKLFF. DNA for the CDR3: TGTGCCAGCAGCTTAGAATTCGGGACAACTAATGAAAAACTGTTTTTT.

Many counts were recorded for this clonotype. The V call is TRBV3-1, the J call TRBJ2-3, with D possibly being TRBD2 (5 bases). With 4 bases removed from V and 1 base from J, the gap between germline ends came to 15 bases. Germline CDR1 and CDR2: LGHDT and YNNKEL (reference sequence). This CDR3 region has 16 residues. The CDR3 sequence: CASSPVASGRTDTQYF. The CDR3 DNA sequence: TGTGCCAGCAGCCCCGTGGCCAGCGGTCGCACAGATACGCAGTATTTT.

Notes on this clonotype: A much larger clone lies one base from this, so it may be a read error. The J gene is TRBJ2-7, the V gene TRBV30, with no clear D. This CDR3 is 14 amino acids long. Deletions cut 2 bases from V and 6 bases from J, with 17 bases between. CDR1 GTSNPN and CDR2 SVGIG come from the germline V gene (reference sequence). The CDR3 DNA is TGTGCCTGGAGTCCGCCTCATACGACCCCCGAGCAGTACTTC. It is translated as CAWSPPHTTPEQYF.

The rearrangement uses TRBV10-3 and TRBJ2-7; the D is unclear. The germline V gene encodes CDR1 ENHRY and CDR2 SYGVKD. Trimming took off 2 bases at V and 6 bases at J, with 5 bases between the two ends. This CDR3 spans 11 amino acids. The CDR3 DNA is TGTGCCATCAGTGAGCTCCGCGAGCAGTACTTC. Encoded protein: CAISELREQYF.

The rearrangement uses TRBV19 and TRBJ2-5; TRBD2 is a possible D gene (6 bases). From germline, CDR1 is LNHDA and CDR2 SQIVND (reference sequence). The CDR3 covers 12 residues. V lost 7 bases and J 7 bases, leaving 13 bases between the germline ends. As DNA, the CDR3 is TGTGCCAGTATAAGCGGGCACGGGACCCAGTACTTC. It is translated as CASISGHGTQYF.

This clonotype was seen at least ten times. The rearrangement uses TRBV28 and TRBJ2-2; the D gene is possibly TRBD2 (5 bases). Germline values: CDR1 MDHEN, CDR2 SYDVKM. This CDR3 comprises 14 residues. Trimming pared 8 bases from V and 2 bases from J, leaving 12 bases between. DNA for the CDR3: TGTGCCAGCGTCTCCAGCGGAAACACCGGGGAGCTGTTTTTT. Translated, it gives CASVSSGNTGELFF.

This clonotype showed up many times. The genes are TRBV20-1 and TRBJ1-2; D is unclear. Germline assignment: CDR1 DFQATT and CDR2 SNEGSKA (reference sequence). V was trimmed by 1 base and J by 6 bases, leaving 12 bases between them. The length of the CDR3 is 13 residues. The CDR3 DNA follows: TGCAGTGCTAGAGCATCCGGGAAGGATGGCTACACCTTC. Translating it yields CSARASGKDGYTF.

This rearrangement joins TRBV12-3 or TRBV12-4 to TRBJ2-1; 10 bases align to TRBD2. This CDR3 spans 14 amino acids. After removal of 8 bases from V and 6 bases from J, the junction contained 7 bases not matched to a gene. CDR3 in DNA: TGTGCCAGCGGGGCTAGCGGGAGCGGCAATGAGCAGTTCTTC. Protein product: CASGASGSGNEQFF.

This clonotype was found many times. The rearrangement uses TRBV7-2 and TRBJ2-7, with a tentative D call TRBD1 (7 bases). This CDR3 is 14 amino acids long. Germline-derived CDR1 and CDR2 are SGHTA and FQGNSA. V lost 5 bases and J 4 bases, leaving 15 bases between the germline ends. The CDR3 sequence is CASSPYRGGYEQYF. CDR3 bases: TGTGCCAGCAGCCCCTACAGGGGAGGTTACGAGCAGTACTTC.

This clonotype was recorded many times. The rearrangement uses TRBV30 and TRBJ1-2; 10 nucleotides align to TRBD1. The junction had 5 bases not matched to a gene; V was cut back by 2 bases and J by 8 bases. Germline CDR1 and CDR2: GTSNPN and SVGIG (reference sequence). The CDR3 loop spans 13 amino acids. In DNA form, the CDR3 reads TGTGCCTGGAGTCAGGGACAGGGGAACGGCTACACCTTC. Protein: CAWSQGQGNGYTF.

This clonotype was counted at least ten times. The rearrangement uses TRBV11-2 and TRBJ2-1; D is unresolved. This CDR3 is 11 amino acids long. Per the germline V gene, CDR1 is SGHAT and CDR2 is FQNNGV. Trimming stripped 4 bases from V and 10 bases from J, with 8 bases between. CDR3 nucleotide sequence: TGTGCCAGCAGCTGGGAAAGAGAGCAGTTCTTC. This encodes CASSWEREQFF.

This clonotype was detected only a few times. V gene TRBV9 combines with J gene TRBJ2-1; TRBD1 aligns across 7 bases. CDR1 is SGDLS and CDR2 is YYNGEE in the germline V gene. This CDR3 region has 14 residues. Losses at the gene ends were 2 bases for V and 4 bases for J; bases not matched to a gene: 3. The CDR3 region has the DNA TGTGCCAGCAGCGTGGGACAGTGGTACAATGAGCAGTTCTTC. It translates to CASSVGQWYNEQFF.

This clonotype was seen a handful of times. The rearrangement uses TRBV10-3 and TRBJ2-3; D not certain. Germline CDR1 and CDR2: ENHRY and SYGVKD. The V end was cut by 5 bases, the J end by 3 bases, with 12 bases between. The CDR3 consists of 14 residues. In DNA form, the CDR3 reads TGTGCCATCAGTAGTGCGGCTGTAACAGATACGCAGTATTTT. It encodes CAISSAAVTDTQYF.

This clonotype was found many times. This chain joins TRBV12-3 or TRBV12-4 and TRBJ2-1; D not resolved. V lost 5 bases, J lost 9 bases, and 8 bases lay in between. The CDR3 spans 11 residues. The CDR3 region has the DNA TGTGCCAGCAGTAAGTTTGGTGAGCAGTTCTTC. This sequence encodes CASSKFGEQFF.

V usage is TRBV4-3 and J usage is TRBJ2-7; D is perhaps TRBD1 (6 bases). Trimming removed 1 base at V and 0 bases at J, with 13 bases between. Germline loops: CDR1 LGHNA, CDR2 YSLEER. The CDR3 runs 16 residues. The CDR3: CASSQARTGTSYEQYF. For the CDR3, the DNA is TGCGCCAGCAGCCAAGCCCGTACAGGGACCTCCTACGAGCAGTACTTC.

In DNA, the CDR3 is TGTGCCAGCAGTGCCCTAGCGGGAGCTGTGGATGAGCAGTTCTTC. It translates to CASSALAGAVDEQFF. The V and J genes are TRBV6-4 and TRBJ2-1, with 10 bases identical to TRBD2. The CDR3 spans 15 residues. V was pared by 4 bases and J by 8 bases, with 8 bases of the junction left unmatched. Germline CDR1 MRHNA, CDR2 SNTAGT.

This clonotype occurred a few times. The CDR3 nucleotides read TGTGCCAGTAGTATAGAGGACAGGGCTAGCAATCAGCCCCAGCATTTT. It translates to CASSIEDRASNQPQHF. The chain carries TRBV19 and TRBJ1-5; 8 bases fit TRBD1. CDR1 and CDR2 (germline): LNHDA, SQIVND (reference sequence). Trimming at V came to 0 bases and at J to 0 bases, leaving 1 base not matched to a gene. The CDR3 is 16 residues long.

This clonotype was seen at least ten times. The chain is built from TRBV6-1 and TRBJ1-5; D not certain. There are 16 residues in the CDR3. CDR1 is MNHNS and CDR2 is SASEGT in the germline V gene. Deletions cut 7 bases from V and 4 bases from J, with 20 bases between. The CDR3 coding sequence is TGTGCCAGCATGCGTCGTCCCGGCCCTATAAATCAGCCCCAGCATTTT. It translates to CASMRRPGPINQPQHF.

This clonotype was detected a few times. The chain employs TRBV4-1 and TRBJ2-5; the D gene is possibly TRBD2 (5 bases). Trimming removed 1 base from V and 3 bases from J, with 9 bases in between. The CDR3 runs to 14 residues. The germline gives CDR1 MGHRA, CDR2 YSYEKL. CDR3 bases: TGCGCCAGCAGCCAAGCGGACTTTAAAGAGACCCAGTACTTC. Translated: CASSQADFKETQYF.

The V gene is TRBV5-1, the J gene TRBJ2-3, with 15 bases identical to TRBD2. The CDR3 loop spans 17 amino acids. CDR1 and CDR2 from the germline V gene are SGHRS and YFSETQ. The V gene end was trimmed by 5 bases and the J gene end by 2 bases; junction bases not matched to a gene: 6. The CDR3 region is CASRRGTSGRPTDTQYF. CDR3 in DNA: TGCGCCAGCAGACGAGGGACTAGCGGGAGGCCCACAGATACGCAGTATTTT.

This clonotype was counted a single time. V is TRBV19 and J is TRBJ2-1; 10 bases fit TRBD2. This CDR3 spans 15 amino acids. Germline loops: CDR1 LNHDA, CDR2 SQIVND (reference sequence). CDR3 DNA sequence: TGTGCTAGCAAAGCCGGACTAGCGGACTACAATGAGCAGTTCTTC. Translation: CASKAGLADYNEQFF.

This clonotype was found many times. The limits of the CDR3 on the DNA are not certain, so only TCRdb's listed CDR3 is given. The CDR3 here is CASSFWEREGSNEQFF. The genes are TRBV7-3 and TRBJ2-1; TRBD2 is taken as the D call from the table, unchecked against the DNA. Germline-derived CDR1 and CDR2 are SGHTA and FQGTGA. 16 amino acids form the CDR3, both terminal residues included.